Following are 9 T cell receptor beta chains from one sample sequenced in a study of CD8 T cells in ankylosing spondylitis. Findings of the study overall: Roughly eight highly homologous variants made up a TCR beta motif that seemed to typify ankylosing spondylitis blood.

TCRdb re-derived calls from the 5' RACE reads in MiXCR, one entry per CDR3 protein. The sample carries hundreds of thousands of distinct CDR3 sequences, 10% to 15% recorded once. These receptors have no identified antigens. The sequenced material came from blood, either unsorted or a sorted T cell fraction (not recorded which). The receptors were sampled from a male donor with ankylosing spondylitis.

This chain links TRBV15 with TRBJ1-2; no clear D. The ends were cut back, 1 base at V and 0 bases at J, with 9 bases in the middle. Per the germline V gene, CDR1 is LNHNV and CDR2 is YYDKDF (reference sequence). The CDR3 spans 15 residues. The CDR3 region is CATSRGDAANYGYTF. The DNA for the CDR3 is TGTGCCACCAGCAGAGGTGACGCCGCTAACTATGGCTACACCTTC.

This rearrangement joins TRBV7-2 to TRBJ1-2; 7 positions agree with TRBD1. The CDR3 length is 12 residues. V lost 5 bases, J lost 8 bases, and 5 bases stayed unmatched. CDR1 and CDR2 from the germline V gene are SGHTA and FQGNSA. Here the CDR3 reads CASSPGQAGYTF. CDR3 bases: TGTGCCAGCAGCCCAGGACAGGCCGGCTACACCTTC.

This clonotype was recorded many times. This chain links TRBV29-1 with TRBJ2-7; a possible D gene is TRBD1 (6 bases). V was trimmed by 7 bases and J by 4 bases, leaving 11 bases between them. The CDR3 extends over 11 amino acids. Per the germline V gene, CDR1 is SQVTM and CDR2 is ANQGSEA. CDR3: CSAIRGYEQYF. CDR3 nucleotide sequence: TGCAGCGCCATCAGGGGATACGAGCAGTACTTC.

This clonotype was seen a handful of times. This rearrangement joins TRBV5-4 to TRBJ2-3; D ambiguous. V was pared by 3 bases and J by 6 bases, with 11 bases between. The CDR3 loop spans 13 amino acids. CDR1 is SGHNT, CDR2 YYREEE, per germline (reference sequence). CDR3 sequence: CASSSRLRDTQYF. CDR3 in DNA: TGTGCCAGCAGCTCGCGTTTACGGGATACGCAGTATTTT.

This chain joins TRBV12-3 or TRBV12-4 and TRBJ1-6; D call uncertain. The ends were cut back, 5 bases at V and 14 bases at J, with 13 bases in the middle. The CDR3 loop spans 12 amino acids. CDR3 sequence: CASSGRLGALHF. The CDR3 coding sequence is TGTGCCAGCAGTGGGCGCCTTGGGGCCCTCCACTTT.

The chain links TRBV4-3 to TRBJ2-5; TRBD2 aligns across 7 bases. This CDR3 is 15 amino acids long. CDR1 is LGHNA and CDR2 is YSLEER in the germline V gene. J gave up 0 bases and V 3 bases, and 4 bases lay outside the gene matches. The CDR3 nucleotides read TGCGCCAGCAGCCACCGTCTAGCGGACCAAGAGACCCAGTACTTC. This translates into CASSHRLADQETQYF.

This chain uses TRBV29-1 with TRBJ1-2; no firm D call. CDR1 and CDR2 (germline): SQVTM, ANQGSEA. Between the trimmed V and J ends, which lost 3 bases and 1 base, there was a span of 9 bases. The CDR3 loop spans 13 amino acids. CDR3 bases: TGCAGCGTTGAGGTACAGATTAACTATGGCTACACCTTC. Its protein product is CSVEVQINYGYTF.

The chain uses TRBV4-3 and TRBJ2-7; the D gene could be TRBD1 or TRBD2 (6 bases each). Germline-derived CDR1 and CDR2 are LGHNA and YSLEER. The V end lost 4 bases, the J end lost 2 bases, and 15 bases lay between the germline ends. The CDR3 has 15 residues. The CDR3 region is CASSPRGTRAYEQYF. CDR3 nucleotide sequence: TGCGCCAGCAGCCCTCGGGGGACAAGGGCCTACGAGCAGTACTTC.

There are a few counts of this clonotype. The chain employs TRBV7-8 and TRBJ1-5; a weak D match, TRBD1 (5 bases). Germline CDR1 reads SGHVS; CDR2 reads FQNEAQ. Trimming took 5 bases from V and 4 from J, leaving 15 bases between them. This CDR3 has 15 residues. The DNA for the CDR3 is TGTGCCAGCAGCCAACGGGTGGGGGAAAATCAGCCCCAGCATTTT. This gives the protein CASSQRVGENQPQHF.